What follows are 22 T cell receptor beta chains derived from one specimen sequenced in a study of T cells in Graves' hyperthyroidism and ophthalmopathy. Researchers took RNA transcripts and amplified the TCR beta CDR3 regions from them. First-round RT-PCR with HTBI primers amplified the TCR CDR3 region. MiXCR was run by TCRdb on the multiplex PCR reads, yielding one entry per CDR3 protein. Of 750,000 to 950,000 distinct CDR3 sequences detected, about two fifths appear once; the ten largest clones hold approximately 8.7%. Material for sequencing was blood. The receptors shown here come from a man aged 18 to 35 with Graves' hyperthyroidism.

The rearrangement links TRBV2 to TRBJ2-7, with 7 bases fitting TRBD2. From germline, CDR1 is SNHLY and CDR2 FYNNEI. The V segment lost 2 bases and the J segment 5 bases; nucleotides outside the gene matches: 9. The CDR3 consists of 15 residues. The CDR3 loop is CASSEKRGRVNEQYF. The CDR3 DNA reads TGTGCCAGCAGTGAAAAGCGGGGACGGGTCAACGAGCAGTACTTC.

This clonotype appeared many times. The J gene is TRBJ2-7, the V gene TRBV2, with D unresolved. The V gene lost 6 bases and the J gene lost 1 base, with 16 bases spanning the gap. This CDR3 has 15 amino acids. Germline V lookup: CDR1 SNHLY, CDR2 FYNNEI. As DNA, the CDR3 is TGTGCCAGCAGCGACCCCACCGCCCAATCCTACGAGCAGTACTTC. This encodes CASSDPTAQSYEQYF.

The chain uses TRBV7-3 and TRBJ2-3; TRBD2 is a possible D gene (5 bases). The CDR3 extends over 14 amino acids. Trimming removed 1 base from V and 1 base from J, with 6 bases in between. In germline, CDR1 is SGHTA, CDR2 FQGTGA. The CDR3 bases are TGTGCCAGCAGCTTAATCGGGGGCACAGATACGCAGTATTTT. Translating it yields CASSLIGGTDTQYF.

The V gene is TRBV15, the J gene TRBJ1-4, with 8 bases lining up with TRBD1. CDR3 length: 13 amino acids. V was pared by 0 bases and J by 15 bases, with 6 bases of the junction left unmatched. CDR1 is LNHNV and CDR2 is YYDKDF in the germline V gene (reference sequence). The DNA for the CDR3 is TGTGCCACCAGCAGAGAACAGGGGGGGGTGGTGTTTTTT. As protein: CATSREQGGVVFF.

This clonotype occurred a few times. The rearrangement joins TRBV2 to TRBJ2-5; 7 positions match TRBD1. Germline V lookup: CDR1 SNHLY, CDR2 FYNNEI. CDR3 size: 12 residues. V lost 10 bases and J lost 5; bases outside the gene matches: 7. This chain's CDR3 is CANRGPLETQYF. In nucleotides, the CDR3 is TGTGCCAACAGGGGCCCCCTCGAGACCCAGTACTTC.

The chain has TRBV3-1 and TRBJ2-2, with D possibly being TRBD2 (6 bases). CDR1 and CDR2 (germline): LGHDT, YNNKEL (reference sequence). The CDR3 is made up of 13 amino acids. With 8 bases removed from V and 7 bases from J, the gap between germline ends came to 14 bases. The CDR3 protein is CASGSGLVGELFF. CDR3 DNA: TGTGCCAGCGGATCGGGACTTGTCGGGGAGCTGTTTTTT.

This clonotype was counted ten times or more. V usage is TRBV7-3 and J usage is TRBJ1-2; 11 bases line up with TRBD1. V trimming: 3 bases; J trimming: 7 bases; junction bases outside the gene matches: 10. CDR1 is SGHTA, CDR2 FQGTGA, per germline. The CDR3 totals 16 residues. CDR3 amino acids: CASSLTPGQGVSGYTF. The CDR3 region has the DNA TGTGCCAGCAGCTTGACACCGGGACAGGGGGTGTCTGGCTACACCTTC. Based on the CDR3 plus reference TRBV7-3 and TRBJ1-2, the full variable domain is GAGVSQTPSNKVTEKGKYVELRCDPISGHTALYWYRQSLGQGPEFLIYFQGTGAADDSGLPNDRFFAVRPEGSVSTLKIQRTERGDSAVYLCASSLTPGQGVSGYTFGSGTRLTVV.

The chain carries TRBV6-5 and TRBJ1-6, with 8 bases aligning to TRBD1. From germline, CDR1 is MNHEY and CDR2 SVGAGI. The CDR3 contains 17 residues. V trimming: 4 bases; J trimming: 4 bases; junction bases outside the gene matches: 9. In DNA, the CDR3 is TGTGCCAGCAGTTCCGGGACAGGAGATCTGTATAATTCACCCCTCCACTTT. Encoded protein: CASSSGTGDLYNSPLHF.

This chain joins TRBV12-3 or TRBV12-4 and TRBJ2-7; D may be TRBD1 (6 bases). The CDR3 has 14 amino acids. The germline V and J ends were trimmed by 3 bases and 6 bases, with 15 bases remaining between them. The CDR3 loop reads CASSFLRDTLEQYF. The CDR3 nucleotides read TGTGCCAGCAGTTTCCTAAGGGACACCCTCGAGCAGTACTTC.

This clonotype was seen ten or more times. V gene TRBV15 combines with J gene TRBJ2-5; no reliable D call. Trimming took 6 bases from V and 1 from J, leaving 6 bases between them. The CDR3 consists of 12 residues. Germline CDR1 reads LNHNV; CDR2 reads YYDKDF (reference sequence). The CDR3 nucleotides are TGTGCCACCAGAGGACCCCAAGAGACCCAGTACTTC. It encodes CATRGPQETQYF.

This clonotype occurred a few times. An end of the junction differs from the germline gene, which may be a read error. V is TRBV10-3 and J is TRBJ1-1; no clear D gene. In germline, CDR1 is ENHRY, CDR2 SYGVKD. CDR3 length equals 15 residues. Here the CDR3 reads CASSEELAMNTEAFF. In nucleotides, the CDR3 is TGTGCCAGCAGTGAAGAGTTGGCCATGAACACTGAAGCTTTCTTT.

This clonotype was observed a single time. The chain recombines TRBV5-1 with TRBJ2-7, with D possibly being TRBD2 (6 bases). CDR1 is SGHRS and CDR2 is YFSETQ in the germline V gene. This CDR3 comprises 15 residues. V lost 2 bases, J lost 0 bases, and 12 bases lay in between. The CDR3 loop reads CASSLDWGVSYEQYF. DNA for the CDR3: TGCGCCAGCAGCTTAGATTGGGGGGTCTCCTACGAGCAGTACTTC.

This clonotype appeared many times. The rearrangement joins TRBV29-1 to TRBJ2-7; 8 bases line up with TRBD1. In germline, CDR1 is SQVTM, CDR2 ANQGSEA. CDR3 length equals 15 residues. Trimming took 4 bases from V and 1 from J; bases not matched to a gene: 9. In DNA, the CDR3 is TGCAGCGTTGGAGTAATGGACAGGGATTCCTACGAGCAGTACTTC. Amino acid sequence: CSVGVMDRDSYEQYF.

This chain uses TRBV11-3 with TRBJ2-7; 10 bases map to TRBD1. V lost 0 bases to trimming and J lost 5 bases; unmatched junction nucleotides: 10. This CDR3 is built from 17 residues. The germline gives CDR1 SGHNT, CDR2 YENEEA. CDR3 in DNA: TGTGCCAGCAGCTTAGAGGGTTGGGGACAGGGGTTCCACGAGCAGTACTTC. Protein sequence: CASSLEGWGQGFHEQYF.

The chain is built from TRBV12-3 or TRBV12-4 and TRBJ1-4, with 9 bases lining up with TRBD1. The CDR3 spans 16 residues. The ends lost 5 bases at V and 5 bases at J; junction bases unmatched: 9. The CDR3 DNA reads TGTGCCAGCAGTCTCGGGACAGGGAGGAGGAATGAAAAACTGTTTTTT. It yields the protein CASSLGTGRRNEKLFF.

The rearrangement joins TRBV7-9 to TRBJ2-5, with TRBD2 matching over 15 bases. The end of the DNA aligns better with TRBJ2-1, so the J call may be wrong. The CDR3 extends over 15 amino acids. CDR1 and CDR2 from the germline V gene are SEHNR and FQNEAQ (reference sequence). The CDR3 here is CASSPGLAGGNEQFF. Written as DNA, the CDR3 is TGTGCCAGCAGCCCCGGACTAGCGGGGGGGAATGAGCAGTTCTTC.

In its sample, this clonotype was seen many times. The chain uses TRBV7-2 and TRBJ2-2, with TRBD1 identical over 7 bases. This CDR3 has 15 residues. The germline CDR1 and CDR2 sequences are SGHTA and FQGNSA. Unmatched junction bases numbered 7, after V lost 5 bases and J lost 4 bases. The CDR3 DNA reads as TGTGCCAGCAGCCCGGCGGACAGGATCACCGGGGAGCTGTTTTTT. Protein product: CASSPADRITGELFF.

The CDR3 reads CASSTKSWGYEQYF. Written as DNA, the CDR3 is TGTGCCAGCAGTACCAAATCCTGGGGGTACGAGCAGTACTTC. The chain is built from TRBV16 and TRBJ2-7; tentatively, D is TRBD1 or TRBD2 (5 bases each). V was clipped by 6 bases and J by 4 bases, with 16 bases between them. Germline CDR1 KGHSY, CDR2 FQNENV. CDR3 size: 14 residues.

V usage is TRBV12-3 or TRBV12-4 and J usage is TRBJ1-5, with 9 nucleotides matching TRBD1. J lost 6 bases, V lost 3 bases, and 3 bases had no gene match. The CDR3 length is 14 residues. The chain's CDR3 is CASSFMDRGQPQHF. The CDR3 nucleotides read TGTGCCAGCAGTTTTATGGACAGGGGTCAGCCCCAGCATTTT.

Ten or more counts support this clonotype. V gene TRBV5-1 combines with J gene TRBJ1-2, with D uncertain. The germline V gene encodes CDR1 SGHRS and CDR2 YFSETQ. V lost 0 bases, J lost 12 bases, and 15 bases lay in between. The CDR3 runs to 13 residues. The CDR3 spells CASSLADATGNTF. CDR3 DNA: TGCGCCAGCAGCTTGGCCGACGCTACGGGGAACACCTTC.

The genes are TRBV6-6 and TRBJ1-6; 7 bases are shared with TRBD1. V shed 6 bases and J 7 bases; nucleotides not matched to a gene: 6. The V gene's germline CDR1 is MNHNY and CDR2 SVGAGI (reference sequence). The CDR3 consists of 14 residues. CDR3 sequence (DNA): TGTGCCAGCAGGACAGGGTTTCCAAATTCACCCCTCCACTTT. Translation gives CASRTGFPNSPLHF.

This clonotype showed up many times. The chain is built from TRBV7-6 and TRBJ2-7; D is ambiguous. Germline V gene data show CDR1 as SGHVS and CDR2 as FNYEAQ. V was cut by 1 base and J by 0 bases, with 10 bases left in between. This CDR3 is 15 amino acids long. CDR3 amino acids: CASSLGGSFSYEQYF. CDR3 nucleotides: TGTGCCAGCAGCTTAGGTGGTAGCTTCTCCTACGAGCAGTACTTC.